The 27 T cell receptor beta chains presented below share a single source sample, sequenced in a study of T cell responses to AZD1222 COVID-19 vaccine. The method was immunoSEQ multiplex PCR; TCRdb's version includes in-frame clones alone and lacks a portion of them. The sample holds about 200,000 clones, roughly nine tenths seen once. This material consisted of peripheral blood, taken 28 days after the second dose of the MenACWY control vaccine. These TCRs come from an adult who received the MenACWY meningococcal vaccine as a control.

The chain combines TRBV27 with TRBJ2-2, with D perhaps TRBD2 (6 bases). CDR3 length: 16 residues. Between the trimmed V and J ends, which lost 3 bases and 5 bases, there was a span of 16 bases. Germline V gives CDR1 MNHEY, CDR2 SMNVEV (reference sequence). The CDR3 here is CASSFSIGGATGELFF. CDR3 bases: TGTGCCAGCAGTTTTTCCATCGGGGGAGCAACCGGGGAGCTGTTTTTT.

With respect to this clone: In the same sample, other DNA sequences code for this CDR3. The chain combines TRBV9 with TRBJ2-3; D is undetermined. Germline V CDR1 and CDR2: SGDLS, YYNGEE. This CDR3 region has 14 residues. The V end was cut by 0 bases, the J end by 2 bases, with 7 bases between. The CDR3 here is CASSVDRFTDTQYF. CDR3 bases: TGTGCCAGCAGCGTAGATCGGTTCACAGATACGCAGTATTTT.

This rearrangement joins TRBV19 to TRBJ1-2, with D unresolved. V lost 8 bases, J lost 4 bases, and 5 bases lay in between. The V gene's germline CDR1 is LNHDA and CDR2 SQIVND (reference sequence). This CDR3 spans 10 amino acids. The CDR3 loop reads CASQRYGYTF. In DNA form, the CDR3 reads TGTGCCAGTCAGCGCTATGGCTACACCTTC.

This chain uses TRBV28 with TRBJ1-6, with D uncertain. The CDR3 extends over 12 amino acids. Trimming pared 2 bases from V and 12 bases from J, leaving 8 bases between. CDR1 is MDHEN, CDR2 SYDVKM, per germline. The chain's CDR3 is CASSLVFGPLHF. In DNA, the CDR3 is TGTGCCAGCAGTTTAGTTTTTGGACCCCTCCACTTT.

This clone was seen a handful of times. DNA for the CDR3: TGTGCCAGCAGCTTGGCCCCTGGGGACGAGCAGTACTTC. The encoded protein is CASSLAPGDEQYF. The genes are TRBV5-6 and TRBJ2-7; D gene unclear. V gave up 0 bases and J gave up 5 bases, with 9 bases separating them. Germline CDR1 and CDR2: SGHDT and YYEEEE. This CDR3 has 13 residues.

The chain uses TRBV19 and TRBJ1-5; D might be TRBD1 (5 bases). The CDR3 length is 14 residues. V lost 5 bases and J 2 bases, leaving 10 bases between the germline ends. Germline CDR1 LNHDA, CDR2 SQIVND (reference sequence). The CDR3 reads CASSQQGGNQPQHF. In DNA form, the CDR3 reads TGTGCCAGTAGTCAGCAGGGAGGCAATCAGCCCCAGCATTTT.

This clone has a handful of counts. The chain joins TRBV9 to TRBJ2-3; tentatively, D is TRBD1 (6 bases). V was clipped by 0 bases and J by 1 base, with 12 bases between them. The germline V gene has CDR1 SGDLS and CDR2 YYNGEE. The CDR3 covers 16 residues. The CDR3 sequence: CASSVAIAGGTDTQYF. CDR3 sequence (DNA): TGTGCCAGCAGCGTAGCAATAGCAGGGGGCACAGATACGCAGTATTTT.

The CDR3 spells CASSEGTPTSTDTQYF. Written as DNA, the CDR3 is TGTGCCAGCAGCGAGGGGACTCCCACTTCCACAGATACGCAGTATTTT. The chain couples TRBV9 to TRBJ2-3, with a weak D call TRBD2 (6 bases). Per the germline V gene, CDR1 is SGDLS and CDR2 is YYNGEE. CDR3 size: 16 residues. V was trimmed by 3 bases and J by 2 bases, leaving 16 bases between them.

The rearrangement links TRBV18 to TRBJ2-1; TRBD2 agrees at 11 bases. The V gene's germline CDR1 is KGHSH and CDR2 LQKENI. The CDR3 extends over 16 amino acids. Losses at the gene ends were 8 bases for V and 4 bases for J; bases not matched to a gene: 10. The CDR3 protein is CASRPPGLADYNEQFF. DNA for the CDR3: TGTGCCAGCAGACCTCCGGGACTAGCGGATTACAATGAGCAGTTCTTC.

This chain joins TRBV3-1 (or the pseudogene TRBV3-2) and TRBJ2-2, with 13 nucleotides matching TRBD2. V shed 0 bases and J 4 bases; nucleotides not matched to a gene: 5. Germline values: CDR1 LGHDT, CDR2 YNNKEL (reference sequence). This CDR3 region has 18 residues. The CDR3 reads CASSQDFGLAGATGELFF. CDR3 nucleotides: TGTGCCAGCAGCCAAGATTTCGGACTAGCGGGAGCCACCGGGGAGCTGTTTTTT.

The CDR3 is CASSFTPRPAEGMYEQYF. The CDR3 nucleotides are TGCGCCAGCAGCTTCACACCCCGTCCGGCGGAGGGTATGTACGAGCAGTACTTC. The chain has TRBV5-1 and TRBJ2-7; D is perhaps TRBD2 (6 bases). This CDR3 comprises 18 residues. Germline assignment: CDR1 SGHRS and CDR2 YFSETQ. Trimming removed 2 bases from V and 4 bases from J, with 25 bases in between. The whole variable domain, remainder taken from reference TRBV5-1 and TRBJ2-7, is KAGVTQTPRYLIKTRGQQVTLSCSPISGHRSVSWYQQTPGQGLQFLFEYFSETQRNKGNFPGRFSGRQFSNSRSEMNVSTLELGDSALYLCASSFTPRPAEGMYEQYFGPGTRLTVT.

The chain recombines TRBV10-2 with TRBJ1-3; TRBD1 is a possible D gene (5 bases). In germline, CDR1 is WSHSY, CDR2 SAAADI. The CDR3 loop spans 14 amino acids. V was clipped by 3 bases and J by 1 base, with 7 bases between them. CDR3 bases: TGCGCCAGCAGTGATGCAGGGTCTGGAAACACCATATATTTT. It specifies CASSDAGSGNTIYF.

This clone appeared a single time. The chain uses TRBV7-9 and TRBJ1-4, with TRBD1 as a possible D gene (6 bases). Trimming shortened V by 5 bases and J by 5 bases, and 12 bases separated the two germline ends. CDR1 is SEHNR and CDR2 is FQNEAQ in the germline V gene (reference sequence). The CDR3 sequence is 14 residues long. The CDR3 reads CASSTSGANEKLFF. CDR3 bases: TGTGCCAGCAGCACCTCGGGGGCGAATGAAAAACTGTTTTTT. Combining the CDR3 with reference TRBV7-9 and TRBJ1-4 gives the whole variable domain DTGVSQNPRHKITKRGQNVTFRCDPISEHNRLYWYRQTLGQGPEFLTYFQNEAQLEKSRLLSDRFSAERPKGSFSTLEIQRTEQGDSAMYLCASSTSGANEKLFFGSGTQLSVL.

The chain has TRBV7-6 and TRBJ1-1, with a tentative D call TRBD1 (5 bases). The CDR3 runs 13 residues. Germline values: CDR1 SGHVS, CDR2 FNYEAQ. Between the trimmed V and J ends, which lost 5 bases and 1 base, there was a span of 8 bases. Here the CDR3 DNA reads TGTGCCAGCAGCAGCAGGGCGAACACTGAAGCTTTCTTT. Translating gives CASSSRANTEAFF.

This chain links TRBV7-3 with TRBJ2-6, with a possible D match to TRBD1 (6 bases). There are 15 residues in the CDR3. CDR1 is SGHTA, CDR2 FQGTGA, per germline. The ends were cut back, 5 bases at V and 0 bases at J, with 8 bases in the middle. The CDR3 spells CASSLDSSGANVLTF. CDR3 nucleotide sequence: TGTGCCAGCAGCCTGGACAGCTCTGGGGCCAACGTCCTGACTTTC.

The V and J genes are TRBV18 and TRBJ2-3; unclear D gene. V was cut by 6 bases and J by 6 bases, with 13 bases left in between. The CDR3 contains 13 residues. Germline V gene lookup returns CDR1 KGHSH and CDR2 LQKENI. The CDR3 bases are TGTGCCAGCTCTAAGACTCGAGACGATACGCAGTATTTT. Protein product: CASSKTRDDTQYF.

The rearrangement uses TRBV7-3 and TRBJ2-5; D could derive from TRBD1 or TRBD2 (5 bases each). Trimming stripped 5 bases from V and 1 base from J, with 14 bases between. The CDR3 contains 15 residues. CDR1 and CDR2 from the germline V gene are SGHTA and FQGTGA. In DNA form, the CDR3 reads TGTGCCAGCAGCGTAATGCCGGGACCCCAAGAGACCCAGTACTTC. Translated, it gives CASSVMPGPQETQYF.

The gene calls are TRBV7-2 and TRBJ2-1, with D perhaps TRBD1 or TRBD2 (6 bases each). Germline CDR1 reads SGHTA; CDR2 reads FQGNSA. The CDR3 spans 16 residues. The V end lost 1 base, the J end lost 2 bases, and 12 bases lay between the germline ends. The CDR3 sequence: CASSLVFGGTYNEQFF. CDR3 bases: TGTGCCAGCAGCTTAGTTTTCGGGGGCACCTACAATGAGCAGTTCTTC.

This clone was picked up one time. The V and J genes are TRBV18 and TRBJ2-7; possibly TRBD2 for D (6 bases). The V gene's germline CDR1 is KGHSH and CDR2 LQKENI. The germline V and J ends were trimmed by 4 bases and 2 bases, with 18 bases remaining between them. The CDR3 has 16 residues. For the CDR3, the DNA is TGTGCCAGCTCACAAAAAGCCGGGAGCGGCACCTACGAGCAGTACTTC. This encodes CASSQKAGSGTYEQYF.

The V gene is TRBV12-2, the J gene TRBJ2-5; the table's D call, TRBD1, has no DNA check behind it. TRBV12-2 is a recognized pseudogene. CDR3 length: 16 amino acids. CDR3: CASRLAKVGQGGTQYF. DNA for the CDR3: TGTGCAAGTCGCTTAGCAAAAGTTGGACAGGGTGGGACCCAGTACTTC.

The table lists this clone with a count of one. The chain is built from TRBV2 and TRBJ1-1; TRBD1 is a possible D gene (5 bases). The CDR3 length is 13 residues. From germline, CDR1 is SNHLY and CDR2 FYNNEI. The V and J ends lost 6 bases and 1 base respectively, with 9 bases between them. The CDR3 DNA reads TGTGCCAGCAGCCGAGACAGGAACACTGAAGCTTTCTTT. It specifies CASSRDRNTEAFF.

This chain links TRBV11-3 with TRBJ2-7; D perhaps matches TRBD1 (5 bases). This CDR3 is built from 13 residues. Trimming removed 4 bases from V and 4 bases from J, with 11 bases in between. Germline CDR1 and CDR2: SGHNT and YENEEA. The CDR3 here is CASSSSDSYEQYF. The CDR3 nucleotides are TGTGCCAGCAGCTCCTCAGACAGTTACGAGCAGTACTTC.

This clone was observed a single time. The chain carries TRBV5-4 and TRBJ2-3; D possibly corresponds to TRBD2 (6 bases). V gave up 5 bases and J gave up 0 bases, with 13 bases separating them. From germline, CDR1 is SGHNT and CDR2 YYREEE (reference sequence). The CDR3 is 15 residues long. For the CDR3, the DNA is TGTGCCAGCAGATCCCGGGGGTGGAGCACAGATACGCAGTATTTT. This codes for CASRSRGWSTDTQYF. The complete variable domain, with remaining parts taken from reference TRBV5-4 and TRBJ2-3, reads ETGVTQSPTHLIKTRGQQVTLRCSSQSGHNTVSWYQQALGQGPQFIFQYYREEENGRGNFPPRFSGLQFPNYSSELNVNALELDDSALYLCASRSRGWSTDTQYFGPGTRLTVL.

This clone came up once. At one of its ends the junction is not consistent with the germline gene, which may arise from a read error. CDR3: CASSLEGSKNLPQHF. The CDR3 DNA sequence: TGTGCCAGCAGCCTGGAGGGGAGTAAAAATCTGCCCCAGCATTTT. The J gene is TRBJ1-5, the V gene TRBV7-9, with D possibly matching TRBD1 (5 bases). Germline V gene data show CDR1 as SEHNR and CDR2 as FQNEAQ (reference sequence). The CDR3 has 15 amino acids.

V is TRBV30 and J is TRBJ2-1; TRBD2 is a possible D gene (6 bases). From germline, CDR1 is GTSNPN and CDR2 SVGIG (reference sequence). V was trimmed by 2 bases and J by 8 bases, leaving 13 bases between them. The CDR3 runs 13 residues. This CDR3 is CAWSSGTLYEQFF. For the CDR3, the DNA is TGTGCCTGGAGTTCCGGGACTCTCTATGAGCAGTTCTTC.

The chain links TRBV29-1 to TRBJ2-7; D possibly corresponds to TRBD1 (6 bases). V was shortened by 4 bases and J by 3 bases, with 16 bases between the two germline ends. The CDR3 totals 14 residues. Germline CDR1 and CDR2: SQVTM and ANQGSEA. CDR3 nucleotide sequence: TGCAGCGTTGCCTCCCCAGGACAGAACTACGAGCAGTACTTC. It codes for CSVASPGQNYEQYF.

The CDR3 nucleotides are TGTGCCAGCAGCCCTACCGGGACGGTAAATGGAGGCTACACCTTC. This sequence encodes CASSPTGTVNGGYTF. The chain combines TRBV11-3 with TRBJ1-2; D is possibly TRBD1 (5 bases). The CDR3 runs 15 residues. Trimming cost V 5 bases and J 8 bases, with 21 bases left between them. CDR1 is SGHNT and CDR2 is YENEEA in the germline V gene. Using reference TRBV11-3 and TRBJ1-2 for the parts outside the CDR3, the full variable domain is EAGVVQSPRYKIIEKKQPVAFWCNPISGHNTLYWYLQNLGQGPELLIRYENEEAVDDSQLPKDRFSAERLKGVDSTLKIQPAELGDSAVYLCASSPTGTVNGGYTFGSGTRLTVV.